Following are 10 T cell receptor beta chains from one sample sequenced in a study of blood T cell repertoires in COVID-19. Profiled with immunoSEQ multiplex PCR; TCRdb holds only in-frame clones, not every one. Of some 160,000 clones listed, 84% are singletons. Source material: peripheral blood. All receptors come from a man between 70 and 80 years old with active or convalescent COVID-19.

This chain connects TRBV9 to TRBJ1-2, with D maybe TRBD1 (6 bases). This CDR3 contains 14 residues. Germline CDR1 reads SGDLS; CDR2 reads YYNGEE. The germline V and J ends were trimmed by 2 bases and 0 bases, with 8 bases remaining between them. CDR3 DNA: TGTGCCAGCAGCGTGGGACAATCTAACTATGGCTACACCTTC. Its protein product is CASSVGQSNYGYTF. The full variable domain, completed using reference TRBV9 and TRBJ1-2, is DSGVTQTPKHLITATGQRVTLRCSPRSGDLSVYWYQQSLDQGLQFLIQYYNGEERAKGNILERFSAQQFPDLHSELNLSSLELGDSALYFCASSVGQSNYGYTFGSGTRLTVV.

The chain links TRBV12-5 to TRBJ1-4; a possible D gene is TRBD1 (5 bases). CDR1 and CDR2 (germline): LGHNT, FRNRAP. The CDR3 runs to 14 residues. The V and J ends lost 3 bases and 6 bases respectively, with 11 bases between them. CDR3 amino acids: CASGLGTRYEKLFF. DNA for the CDR3: TGTGCTAGTGGTTTAGGGACTAGGTATGAAAAACTGTTTTTT.

A note on this clone: Other nucleotide sequences in the sample specify the same CDR3. This chain links TRBV3-1 (or the pseudogene TRBV3-2) with TRBJ1-1; unclear D gene. The CDR3 consists of 13 residues. The ends were cut back, 1 base at V and 0 bases at J, with 3 bases in the middle. In germline, CDR1 is LGHDT, CDR2 YNNKEL (reference sequence). The chain's CDR3 is CASSQGLNTEAFF. The DNA of the CDR3 is TGTGCCAGCAGCCAAGGGCTGAACACTGAAGCTTTCTTT.

V and J are TRBV20-1 and TRBJ2-2; a possible D gene is TRBD1 (6 bases). The length of the CDR3 is 13 residues. CDR1 DFQATT and CDR2 SNEGSKA come from the germline V gene (reference sequence). Trimming took off 6 bases at V and 7 bases at J, with 15 bases between the two ends. The CDR3 reads CSASSGAGGELFF. CDR3 coding DNA: TGCAGTGCAAGTTCAGGGGCCGGCGGGGAGCTGTTTTTT.

This clone was found a few times. The chain joins TRBV5-4 to TRBJ1-1; no clear D. This CDR3 comprises 14 residues. Germline V lookup: CDR1 SGHNT, CDR2 YYREEE (reference sequence). V dropped 2 bases and J dropped 5 bases, with 13 bases sitting between them. The CDR3 sequence: CASSFGDRGTEAFF. The CDR3 DNA reads TGTGCCAGCAGCTTTGGAGACCGCGGGACTGAAGCTTTCTTT.

This chain uses TRBV9 with TRBJ1-4; D remains unclear. The V and J ends lost 1 base and 3 bases respectively, with 19 bases between them. The V gene's germline CDR1 is SGDLS and CDR2 YYNGEE. The CDR3 length is 18 residues. The DNA of the CDR3 is TGTGCCAGCAGCGTATCCCCTACTTCGGTCTTCCCTAATGAAAAACTGTTTTTT. Amino acids: CASSVSPTSVFPNEKLFF. Drawing the rest from reference TRBV9 and TRBJ1-4, the complete variable domain is DSGVTQTPKHLITATGQRVTLRCSPRSGDLSVYWYQQSLDQGLQFLIQYYNGEERAKGNILERFSAQQFPDLHSELNLSSLELGDSALYFCASSVSPTSVFPNEKLFFGSGTQLSVL.

This clone occurred once. The chain couples TRBV28 to TRBJ2-7; the match to TRBD1 covers 9 bases. The V segment lost 10 bases and the J segment 4 bases; nucleotides outside the gene matches: 11. In germline, CDR1 is MDHEN, CDR2 SYDVKM. The CDR3 consists of 14 residues. The CDR3 spells CAIRGDRAGYEQYF. The DNA of the CDR3 is TGTGCCATCCGAGGGGACAGGGCCGGGTACGAGCAGTACTTC.

This rearrangement joins TRBV6-6 to TRBJ2-3; TRBD1 might be the D (5 bases). Germline CDR1 MNHNY, CDR2 SVGAGI (reference sequence). The CDR3 extends over 15 amino acids. V lost 2 bases, J lost 5 bases, and 14 bases lay in between. The CDR3 here is CASSYGAGRGDTQYF. CDR3 nucleotide sequence: TGTGCCAGCAGTTACGGGGCCGGTCGCGGAGATACGCAGTATTTT.

DNA of the CDR3: TGTGCCTGGAGTGTACAGGCGGATCAGCCCCAGCATTTT. Encoded protein: CAWSVQADQPQHF. The J gene is TRBJ1-5, the V gene TRBV30; D may be TRBD1 (5 bases). Deletions cut 0 bases from V and 5 bases from J, with 8 bases between. Per the germline V gene, CDR1 is GTSNPN and CDR2 is SVGIG (reference sequence). This CDR3 region has 13 residues.

The chain combines TRBV10-3 with TRBJ1-5; tentative D call: TRBD1 (5 bases). The CDR3 runs to 12 residues. V was shortened by 2 bases and J by 7 bases, with 6 bases between the two germline ends. CDR1 and CDR2 (germline): ENHRY, SYGVKD. CDR3 residues: CAISEGAQPQHF. The CDR3 DNA reads TGTGCCATCAGTGAGGGGGCACAGCCCCAGCATTTT.